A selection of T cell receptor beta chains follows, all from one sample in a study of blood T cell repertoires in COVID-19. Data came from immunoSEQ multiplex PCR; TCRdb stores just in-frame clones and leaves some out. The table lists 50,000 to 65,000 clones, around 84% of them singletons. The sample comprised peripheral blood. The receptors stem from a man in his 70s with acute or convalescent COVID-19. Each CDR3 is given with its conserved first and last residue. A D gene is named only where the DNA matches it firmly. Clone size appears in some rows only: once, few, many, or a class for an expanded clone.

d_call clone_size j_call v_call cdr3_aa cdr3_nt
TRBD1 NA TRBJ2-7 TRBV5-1 CASSGAGQGIYEQYF TGCGCCAGCAGCGGAGCGGGACAGGGAATCTACGAGCAGTACTTC
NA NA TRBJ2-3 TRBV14 CASSPTQGQGYTDTQYF TGTGCCAGCAGCCCCACCCAAGGGCAGGGGTACACAGATACGCAGTATTTT
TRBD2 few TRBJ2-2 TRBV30 CAWQTSGRNTGELFF TGTGCCTGGCAAACTAGCGGGAGGAACACCGGGGAGCTGTTTTTT
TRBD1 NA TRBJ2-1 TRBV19 CASSIEAGGVLNEQFF TGTGCCAGTAGTATAGAGGCAGGGGGTGTCCTCAATGAGCAGTTCTTC
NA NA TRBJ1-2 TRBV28 CASSLGRFNKLTGGYTF TGTGCCAGCAGTCTTGGCCGATTCAACAAGTTGACTGGTGGCTACACCTTC
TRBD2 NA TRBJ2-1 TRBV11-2 CASSPTDPWRGGYNEQFF TGTGCCAGCAGCCCTACCGACCCCTGGCGGGGGGGCTACAATGAGCAGTTCTTC
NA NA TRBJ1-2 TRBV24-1 CATSDSFGGDYGYTF TGTGCCACCAGTGATTCCTTTGGCGGAGACTATGGCTACACCTTC
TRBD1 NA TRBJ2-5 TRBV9 CASSASTGGFGTQYF TGTGCCAGCAGCGCCTCAACAGGGGGTTTTGGGACCCAGTACTTC
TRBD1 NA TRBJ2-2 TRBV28 CASRLRGLNGELFF TGTGCCAGCCGTCTCAGGGGGCTGAACGGGGAGCTGTTTTTT
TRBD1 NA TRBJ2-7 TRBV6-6 CASRIISAGGSYEQYF TGTGCCAGCAGAATAATCTCGGCAGGGGGCAGTTACGAGCAGTACTTC
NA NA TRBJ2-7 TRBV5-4 CASTLWGAGPSYEQYF TGTGCCAGCACCCTATGGGGTGCGGGGCCTTCCTACGAGCAGTACTTC
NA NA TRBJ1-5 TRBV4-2 CASSTARFSNQPQHF TGTGCCAGCAGCACTGCACGGTTTAGCAATCAGCCCCAGCATTTT
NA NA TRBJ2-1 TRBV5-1 CASSLTSVALYNEQFF TGCGCCAGCAGCTTAACTAGTGTAGCCCTTTACAATGAGCAGTTCTTC
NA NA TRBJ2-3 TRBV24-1 CATSEGGATDTQYF TGTGCCACCAGTGAAGGGGGAGCCACAGATACGCAGTATTTT
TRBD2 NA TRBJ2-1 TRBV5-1 CASSLSLAGYNEQFF TGCGCCAGCAGCTTGAGCCTAGCGGGATACAATGAGCAGTTCTTC
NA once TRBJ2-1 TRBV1 CTSSHTPPSGRSRYNEQFF TGCACCAGCAGCCATACTCCTCCCAGCGGGAGATCGAGGTACAATGAGCAGTTCTTC
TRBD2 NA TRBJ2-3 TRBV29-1 CSQLAGGTDTQYF TGCAGCCAACTAGCGGGGGGCACAGATACGCAGTATTTT
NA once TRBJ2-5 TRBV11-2 CASSPARGIQETQYF TGTGCCAGCAGTCCAGCCCGGGGGATCCAAGAGACCCAGTACTTC
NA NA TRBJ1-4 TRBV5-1 CASSLAGATNEKLFF TGCGCCAGCAGCCTGGCAGGTGCAACTAATGAAAAACTGTTTTTT
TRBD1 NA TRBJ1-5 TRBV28 CASSRLTGTGTSNQPQHF TGTGCCAGCAGTAGACTAACCGGGACAGGGACGAGCAATCAGCCCCAGCATTTT
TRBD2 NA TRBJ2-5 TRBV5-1 CASSRGASGRMYQETQYF TGCGCCAGCAGCCGGGGGGCTAGCGGGAGGATGTACCAAGAGACCCAGTACTTC
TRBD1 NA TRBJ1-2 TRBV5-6 CASSSTGVTIYGYTF TGTGCCAGCAGCAGTACAGGGGTCACCATTTATGGCTACACCTTC
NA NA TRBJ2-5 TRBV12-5 CASGPREETQYF TGTGCTAGTGGCCCCCGAGAAGAGACCCAGTACTTC
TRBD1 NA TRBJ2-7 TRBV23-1 CASSQMDRGLGYEQYF TGCGCCAGCAGTCAAATGGACAGGGGGCTTGGCTACGAGCAGTACTTC
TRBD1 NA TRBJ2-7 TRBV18 CASSPSPDRGPEQYF TGTGCCAGCTCACCTAGCCCGGACAGGGGACCCGAGCAGTACTTC
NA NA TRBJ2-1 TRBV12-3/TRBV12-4 CASRPWGVDEQFF TGTGCCAGCAGGCCGTGGGGCGTAGATGAGCAGTTCTTC
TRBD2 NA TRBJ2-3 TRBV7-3 CASSSLPGGQSDTQYF TGTGCCAGCAGCTCCCTCCCGGGAGGGCAATCAGATACGCAGTATTTT
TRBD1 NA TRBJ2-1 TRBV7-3 CASSLGQGRTYNEQFF TGTGCCAGCAGCTTAGGACAGGGCAGAACCTACAATGAGCAGTTCTTC
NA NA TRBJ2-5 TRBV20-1 CSASSGVGETQYF TGCAGTGCTAGTTCCGGGGTGGGAGAGACCCAGTACTTC
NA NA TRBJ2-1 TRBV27 CASSHRDTYNEQFF TGTGCCAGCAGCCACCGGGACACATACAATGAGCAGTTCTTC
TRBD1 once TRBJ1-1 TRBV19 CASSRNQGGHTEAFF TGTGCCAGTAGTAGAAATCAAGGGGGCCACACTGAAGCTTTCTTT
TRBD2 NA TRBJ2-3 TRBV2 CASSLLGGASDTQYF TGTGCCAGCAGTCTCCTCGGGGGGGCATCAGATACGCAGTATTTT
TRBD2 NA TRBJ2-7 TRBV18 CASSPFSGSSYEQYF TGTGCCAGCTCACCATTTAGCGGGAGTTCCTACGAGCAGTACTTC
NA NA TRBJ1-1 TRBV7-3 CASSLTGSRGTEAFF TGTGCCAGCAGCTTAACGGGCAGCCGGGGAACTGAAGCTTTCTTT
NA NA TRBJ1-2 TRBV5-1 CASSFSGGLNYGYTF TGCGCCAGCAGCTTTTCGGGGGGCCTTAACTATGGCTACACCTTC
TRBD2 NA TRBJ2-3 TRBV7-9 CASTLISGRVGGDTQYF TGTGCCAGCACCCTAATTAGCGGGAGAGTGGGTGGAGATACGCAGTATTTT
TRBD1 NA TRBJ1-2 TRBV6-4 CASSEFAGTGGGYTF TGTGCCAGCAGTGAATTCGCCGGGACAGGGGGAGGCTACACCTTC
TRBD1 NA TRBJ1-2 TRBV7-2 CASSPGTGNNYGYTF TGTGCCAGCAGCCCCGGGACAGGGAACAACTATGGCTACACCTTC
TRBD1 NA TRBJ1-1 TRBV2 CASSLGQMNTEAFF TGTGCCAGCAGTTTGGGACAGATGAACACTGAAGCTTTCTTT
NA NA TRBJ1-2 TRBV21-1 CASPAGTGLISSYGYTF TGTGCCAGCCCGGCCGGGACAGGGCTTATTTCCTCCTATGGCTACACCTTC
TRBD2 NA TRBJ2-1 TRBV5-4 CASSPRLAGIYNEQFF TGTGCCAGCAGCCCCCGACTAGCGGGTATCTACAATGAGCAGTTCTTC
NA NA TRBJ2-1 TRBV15 CATSRDEQGSYNEQFF TGTGCCACCAGCAGAGATGAACAGGGCTCCTACAATGAGCAGTTCTTC
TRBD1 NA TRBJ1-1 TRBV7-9 CASSPGDREGEAFF TGTGCCAGCAGCCCGGGGGACAGGGAAGGTGAAGCTTTCTTT
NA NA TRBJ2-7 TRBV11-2 CASSLGTLYEQYF TGTGCCAGCAGCTTAGGTACTCTCTACGAGCAGTACTTC
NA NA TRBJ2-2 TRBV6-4 CASSALGAGELFF TGTGCCAGCAGTGCCCTAGGGGCCGGGGAGCTGTTTTTT
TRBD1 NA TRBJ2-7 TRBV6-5 CATGQGAVLYEQYF TGTGCCACCGGACAGGGAGCGGTCCTCTACGAGCAGTACTTC
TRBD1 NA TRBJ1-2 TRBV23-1 CASSQRDRGFGYTF TGCGCCAGCAGTCAAAGGGACAGGGGTTTTGGCTACACCTTC
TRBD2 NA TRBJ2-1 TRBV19 CASSFLAATINEQFF TGTGCCAGTAGCTTCCTAGCGGCCACAATCAATGAGCAGTTCTTC
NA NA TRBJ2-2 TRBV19 CASTQLQQPGELFF TGTGCCAGTACCCAGTTACAGCAACCCGGGGAGCTGTTTTTT
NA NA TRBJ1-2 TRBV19 CASSIGQGYGGYTF TGTGCCAGTAGTATCGGGCAGGGTTACGGTGGCTACACCTTC
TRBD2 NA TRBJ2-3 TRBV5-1 CASSFGLAGGNSDTQYF TGCGCCAGCAGCTTCGGACTAGCGGGAGGTAATTCAGATACGCAGTATTTT
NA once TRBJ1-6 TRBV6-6 CASTLLREGNSPLHF TGTGCCAGCACTTTACTCCGGGAAGGAAATTCACCCCTCCACTTT
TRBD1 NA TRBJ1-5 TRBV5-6 CASSLLGQGGSNQPQHF TGTGCCAGCAGCTTGTTAGGACAGGGGGGGAGCAATCAGCCCCAGCATTTT
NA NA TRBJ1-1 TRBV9 CASSLPRGPSFF TGTGCCAGCAGCCTTCCTAGAGGGCCCTCTTTCTTT
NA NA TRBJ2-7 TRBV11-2 CASSLEFGWGRPYEQYF TGTGCCAGCAGCTTAGAGTTCGGGTGGGGCCGTCCCTACGAGCAGTACTTC